This passage covers 3 T cell receptor beta chains from one sample sequenced in a study of CD8 T cells in ankylosing spondylitis. TCRdb reprocessed the 5' RACE reads via MiXCR and lists one record per CDR3 protein. The sample has fewer than 250,000 distinct CDR3 sequences, 25% to 30% seen once. The sequencing input was blood, either unsorted or a sorted T cell fraction (not recorded which). Receptors originate from a male donor with ankylosing spondylitis or in good health (not recorded which).

This clonotype was seen ten or more times. The chain carries TRBV7-8 and TRBJ1-3, with D unclear. CDR3 length: 17 residues. The germline V gene has CDR1 SGHVS and CDR2 FQNEAQ. V dropped 2 bases and J dropped 1 base, with 15 bases sitting between them. The CDR3 region is CASSLFSSLGSGNTIYF. The CDR3 DNA is TGTGCCAGCAGCTTATTTAGTTCCCTGGGATCTGGAAACACCATATATTTT.

The J gene is TRBJ1-1, the V gene TRBV14; 7 bases align to TRBD1. With V trimmed by 1 base and J by 4 bases, 9 bases remained unmatched. The CDR3 has 16 residues. Germline V lookup: CDR1 SGHDN, CDR2 FVKESK. CDR3 region: CASSQGGGGRVTEAFF. The CDR3 nucleotides are TGTGCCAGCAGCCAAGGTGGAGGGGGCAGGGTCACTGAAGCTTTCTTT.

This clonotype was observed a handful of times. This chain connects TRBV11-2 to TRBJ2-6, with D possibly being TRBD2 (7 bases). Germline loops: CDR1 SGHAT, CDR2 FQNNGV. Trimming cost V 2 bases and J 3 bases, with 20 bases left between them. The CDR3 runs to 19 residues. CDR3 coding DNA: TGTGCCAGCAGCTTACTCCCCAGGGGAGGGAAACGTGGGGCCAACGTCCTGACTTTC. It is translated as CASSLLPRGGKRGANVLTF.